A selection of T cell receptor beta chains follows, all from one sample in a study of graft-versus-host responses after intestinal transplantation. These TCRs are of unknown antigen specificity. Assay: immunoSEQ multiplex PCR; the TCRdb copy retains only in-frame clones and omits some. The data contain tens of thousands of clones, roughly 90% of them seen just once; the ten biggest clones take up 0.5%. The specimen comprised unstimulated CD8+ T cells sorted from spleen or lymph node cells, sampled before intestinal transplant. The source of these receptors is a human donor who received an intestinal transplant. Both conserved end residues are trimmed from each CDR3.

j_gene: TRBJ2-7; v_gene: TRBV7-8; CDR3aa: ASSLGRSGTYEQY
j_gene: TRBJ2-7; v_gene: TRBV7-9; CDR3aa: ASSIVPLNEQY
j_gene: TRBJ2-5; v_gene: TRBV7-8; CDR3aa: ASSPVSTSTQY
j_gene: TRBJ1-2; v_gene: TRBV6-5; CDR3aa: ASSYSEQGAYGYT
j_gene: TRBJ1-5; v_gene: TRBV5-1; CDR3aa: ASSLGGGYNQPQH
j_gene: TRBJ2-7; v_gene: TRBV27; CDR3aa: ASSFASGSYEQY
j_gene: TRBJ2-1; v_gene: TRBV6-5; CDR3aa: ASSYGLYNEQF
j_gene: TRBJ2-7; v_gene: TRBV27; CDR3aa: ASSTGSGYYYEQY
j_gene: TRBJ2-1; v_gene: TRBV7-2; CDR3aa: ASSLNPRNNEQF
j_gene: TRBJ1-2; v_gene: TRBV5-4; CDR3aa: ASSLVLGVGGYT
j_gene: TRBJ2-7; v_gene: TRBV2; CDR3aa: ASSPQRDRGIYEQY
j_gene: TRBJ1-1; v_gene: TRBV19; CDR3aa: ASRMGRGPTEAF
j_gene: TRBJ2-7; v_gene: TRBV4-3; CDR3aa: ASSPGLAGTYEQY
j_gene: TRBJ2-7; v_gene: TRBV7-6; CDR3aa: ASSLVSTGEQY
j_gene: TRBJ2-7; v_gene: TRBV2; CDR3aa: ASRTDYEQY
j_gene: TRBJ2-1; v_gene: TRBV4-1; CDR3aa: ASSPRQGLGYNEQF
j_gene: TRBJ2-5; v_gene: TRBV5-1; CDR3aa: ASSPEAPQETQY
j_gene: TRBJ2-3; v_gene: TRBV11-3; CDR3aa: ASSPGQGSTDTQY
j_gene: .; v_gene: TRBV28; CDR3aa: ASSSLPGGAGEQY
j_gene: TRBJ2-7; v_gene: TRBV5-4; CDR3aa: ASSTPGQNHEQY
j_gene: TRBJ1-3; v_gene: TRBV30; CDR3aa: AWSVGDSGNTIY
j_gene: TRBJ2-1; v_gene: TRBV5-6; CDR3aa: ASSLTGTEQF
j_gene: TRBJ2-1; v_gene: TRBV2; CDR3aa: ASSDVRGNEQF
j_gene: TRBJ2-7; v_gene: TRBV27; CDR3aa: ASSQPRISGSTYEQY
j_gene: TRBJ1-1; v_gene: TRBV5-4; CDR3aa: ASSLGANTEAF
j_gene: TRBJ2-1; v_gene: TRBV4-2; CDR3aa: ASSQEFRASGYNEQF
j_gene: TRBJ2-1; v_gene: TRBV7-6; CDR3aa: ASRRGGGNNEQF
j_gene: TRBJ1-1; v_gene: TRBV7-9; CDR3aa: ASHSLVTEAF
j_gene: TRBJ1-1; v_gene: TRBV19; CDR3aa: ASSIQRNTEAF
j_gene: TRBJ2-7; v_gene: TRBV5-4; CDR3aa: ASSLAPGTYEQY
j_gene: TRBJ2-3; v_gene: TRBV7-6; CDR3aa: ASSISGRAHTDTQY
j_gene: TRBJ2-2; v_gene: TRBV9; CDR3aa: ASSEGTGAARELF
j_gene: TRBJ2-1; v_gene: TRBV5-1; CDR3aa: ASRLTSSGYNEQF
j_gene: TRBJ2-7; v_gene: TRBV7-9; CDR3aa: ASKREGYEQY
j_gene: TRBJ2-7; v_gene: TRBV30; CDR3aa: AWSRGIGGDEQY
j_gene: TRBJ1-3; v_gene: TRBV12-5; CDR3aa: ASDTEGGNTIY
j_gene: TRBJ2-3; v_gene: TRBV4-3; CDR3aa: ASSQGRLAGGPH
j_gene: TRBJ2-2; v_gene: TRBV5-4; CDR3aa: ASSHTEKNTGELF
j_gene: TRBJ1-5; v_gene: TRBV27; CDR3aa: ASSFQGDQPQH
j_gene: TRBJ2-1; v_gene: TRBV12-5; CDR3aa: ASGPWDLLNEQF
j_gene: TRBJ2-2; v_gene: TRBV6-5; CDR3aa: ASSYSVDREVGELF
j_gene: TRBJ1-4; v_gene: TRBV10-3; CDR3aa: AIRQGQGNEKLF
j_gene: TRBJ2-5; v_gene: TRBV7-2; CDR3aa: ASSPDREAQETQY
j_gene: TRBJ1-6; v_gene: TRBV30; CDR3aa: AWTYSAGSPLH
j_gene: TRBJ1-1; v_gene: TRBV5-6; CDR3aa: ASSLAGHLNTEAF
j_gene: TRBJ2-1; v_gene: TRBV5-1; CDR3aa: ASSFGTGGLGEQF
j_gene: TRBJ2-1; v_gene: TRBV7-9; CDR3aa: ASSLRLAGGPSNEQF
j_gene: TRBJ1-1; v_gene: TRBV19; CDR3aa: ASSWRPPEAF
j_gene: TRBJ1-4; v_gene: TRBV4-3; CDR3aa: ASSQDIRGRKLF
j_gene: TRBJ2-1; v_gene: TRBV11-2; CDR3aa: ASSSGLDNEQF
j_gene: TRBJ2-4; v_gene: TRBV10-3; CDR3aa: AISDASGGAPKNIQY
j_gene: TRBJ1-1; v_gene: TRBV6-1; CDR3aa: ASRGGLTEAF